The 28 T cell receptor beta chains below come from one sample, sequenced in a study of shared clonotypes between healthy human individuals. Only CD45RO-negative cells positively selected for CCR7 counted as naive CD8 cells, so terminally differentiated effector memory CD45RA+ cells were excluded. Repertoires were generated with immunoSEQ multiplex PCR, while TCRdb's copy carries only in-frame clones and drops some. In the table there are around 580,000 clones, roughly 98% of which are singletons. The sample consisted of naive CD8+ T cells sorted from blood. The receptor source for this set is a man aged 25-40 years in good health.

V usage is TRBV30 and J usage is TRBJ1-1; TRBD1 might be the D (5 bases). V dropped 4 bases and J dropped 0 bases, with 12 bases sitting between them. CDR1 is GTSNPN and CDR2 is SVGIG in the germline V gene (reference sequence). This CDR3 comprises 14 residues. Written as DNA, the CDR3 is TGTGCCTGGAACCCGGGGCAGTTGAACACTGAAGCTTTCTTT. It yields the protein CAWNPGQLNTEAFF.

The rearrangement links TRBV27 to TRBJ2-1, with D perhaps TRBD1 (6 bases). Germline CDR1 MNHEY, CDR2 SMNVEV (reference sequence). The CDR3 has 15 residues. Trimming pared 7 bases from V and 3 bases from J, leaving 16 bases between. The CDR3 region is CASTDSSDVYNEQFF. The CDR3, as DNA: TGTGCCAGCACGGACAGTTCCGATGTCTACAATGAGCAGTTCTTC.

The CDR3 DNA follows: TGTGCCAGCAGTCGACAGGGTTGGAACCAAGAGACCCAGTACTTC. Translated, it gives CASSRQGWNQETQYF. The V and J genes are TRBV11-2 and TRBJ2-5, with 7 positions matching TRBD1. The CDR3 sequence is 15 residues long. Germline V gives CDR1 SGHAT, CDR2 FQNNGV. V was pared by 6 bases and J by 0 bases, with 7 bases of the junction left unmatched.

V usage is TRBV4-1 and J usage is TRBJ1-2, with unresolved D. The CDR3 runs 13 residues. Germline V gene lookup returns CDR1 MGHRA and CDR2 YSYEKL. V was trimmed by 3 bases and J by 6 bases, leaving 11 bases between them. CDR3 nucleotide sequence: TGCGCCAGCAGCCATAAAGGAGCGGATGGCTACACCTTC. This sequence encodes CASSHKGADGYTF.

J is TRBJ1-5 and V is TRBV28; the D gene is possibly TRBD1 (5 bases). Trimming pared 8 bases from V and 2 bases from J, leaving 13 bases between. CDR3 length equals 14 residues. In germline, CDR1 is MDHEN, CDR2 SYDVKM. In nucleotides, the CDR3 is TGTGCCAGCGCTGGGGCGGTGGGCAATCAGCCCCAGCATTTT. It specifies CASAGAVGNQPQHF. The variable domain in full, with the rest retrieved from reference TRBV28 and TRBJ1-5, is DVKVTQSSRYLVKRTGEKVFLECVQDMDHENMFWYRQDPGLGLRLIYFSYDVKMKEKGDIPEGYSVSREKKERFSLILESASTNQTSMYLCASAGAVGNQPQHFGDGTRLSIL.

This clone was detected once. In DNA form, the CDR3 reads TGTGCCAGCAGCTTAGAACTACTAGCGGGCGCTGCCTACGAGCAGTACTTC. This gives the protein CASSLELLAGAAYEQYF. The V gene is TRBV11-2, the J gene TRBJ2-7; 9 bases agree with TRBD2. The CDR3 length is 17 residues. J lost 2 bases, V lost 0 bases, and 8 bases had no gene match. Germline V gene sequence: CDR1 SGHAT, CDR2 FQNNGV.

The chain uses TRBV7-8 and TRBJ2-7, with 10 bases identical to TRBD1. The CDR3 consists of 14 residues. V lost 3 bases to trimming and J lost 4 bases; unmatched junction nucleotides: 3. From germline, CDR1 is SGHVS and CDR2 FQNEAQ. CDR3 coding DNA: TGTGCCAGCAGCTTGCGACAGGGGGCGTACGAGCAGTACTTC. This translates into CASSLRQGAYEQYF.

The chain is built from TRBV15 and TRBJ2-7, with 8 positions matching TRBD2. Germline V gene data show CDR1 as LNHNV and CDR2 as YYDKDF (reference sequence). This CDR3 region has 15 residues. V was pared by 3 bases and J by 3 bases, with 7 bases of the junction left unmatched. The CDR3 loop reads CATSSIPGGSYEQYF. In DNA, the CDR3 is TGTGCCACCAGCAGTATACCGGGAGGGAGCTACGAGCAGTACTTC. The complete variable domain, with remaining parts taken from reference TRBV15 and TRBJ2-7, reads DAMVIQNPRYQVTQFGKPVTLSCSQTLNHNVMYWYQQKSSQAPKLLFHYYDKDFNNEADTPDNFQSRRPNTSFCFLDIRSPGLGDTAMYLCATSSIPGGSYEQYFGPGTRLTVT.

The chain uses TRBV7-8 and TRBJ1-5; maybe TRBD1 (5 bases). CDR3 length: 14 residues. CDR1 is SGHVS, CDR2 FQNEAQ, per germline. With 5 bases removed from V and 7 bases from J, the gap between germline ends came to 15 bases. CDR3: CASSLGGVGQPQHF. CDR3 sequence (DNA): TGTGCCAGCAGCCTGGGGGGGGTCGGGCAGCCCCAGCATTTT.

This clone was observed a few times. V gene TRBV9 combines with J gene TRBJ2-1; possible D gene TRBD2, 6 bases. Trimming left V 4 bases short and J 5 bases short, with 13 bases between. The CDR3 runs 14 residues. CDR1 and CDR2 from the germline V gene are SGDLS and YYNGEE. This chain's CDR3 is CASSTVAANNEQFF. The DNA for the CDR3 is TGTGCCAGCAGCACAGTAGCGGCTAACAATGAGCAGTTCTTC.

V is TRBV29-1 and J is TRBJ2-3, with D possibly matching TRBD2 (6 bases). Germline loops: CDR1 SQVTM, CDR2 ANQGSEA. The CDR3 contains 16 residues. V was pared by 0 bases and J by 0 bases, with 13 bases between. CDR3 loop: CSVEDESGRSTDTQYF. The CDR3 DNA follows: TGCAGCGTTGAAGACGAGAGCGGGCGAAGCACAGATACGCAGTATTTT.

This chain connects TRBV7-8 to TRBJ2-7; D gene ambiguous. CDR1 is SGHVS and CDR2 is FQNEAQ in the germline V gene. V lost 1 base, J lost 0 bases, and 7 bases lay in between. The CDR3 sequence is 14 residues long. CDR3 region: CASSLGQSSYEQYF. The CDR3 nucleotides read TGTGCCAGCAGCTTAGGTCAGAGCTCCTACGAGCAGTACTTC. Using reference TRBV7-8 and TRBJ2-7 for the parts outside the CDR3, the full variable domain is GAGVSQSPRYKVAKRGQDVALRCDPISGHVSLFWYQQALGQGPEFLTYFQNEAQLDKSGLPSDRFFAERPEGSVSTLKIQRTQQEDSAVYLCASSLGQSSYEQYFGPGTRLTVT.

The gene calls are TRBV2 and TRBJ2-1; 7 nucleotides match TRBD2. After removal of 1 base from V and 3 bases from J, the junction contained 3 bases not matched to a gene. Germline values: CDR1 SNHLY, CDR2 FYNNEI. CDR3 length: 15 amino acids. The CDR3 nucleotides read TGTGCCAGCAGTGAAGACACTAGCGACTACAATGAGCAGTTCTTC. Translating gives CASSEDTSDYNEQFF.

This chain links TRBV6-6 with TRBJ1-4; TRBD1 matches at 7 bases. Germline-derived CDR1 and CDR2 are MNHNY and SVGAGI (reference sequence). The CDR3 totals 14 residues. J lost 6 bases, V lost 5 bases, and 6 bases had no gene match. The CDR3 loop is CASSKQGLDEKLFF. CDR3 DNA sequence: TGTGCCAGCAGTAAACAGGGGTTGGATGAAAAACTGTTTTTT.

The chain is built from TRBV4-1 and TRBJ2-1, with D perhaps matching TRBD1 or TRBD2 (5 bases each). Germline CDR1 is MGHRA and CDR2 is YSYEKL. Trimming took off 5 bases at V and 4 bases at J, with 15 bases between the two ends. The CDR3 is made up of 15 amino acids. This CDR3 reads CASSVAGTPYNEQFF. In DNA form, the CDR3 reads TGCGCCAGCAGCGTTGCAGGGACGCCTTACAATGAGCAGTTCTTC.

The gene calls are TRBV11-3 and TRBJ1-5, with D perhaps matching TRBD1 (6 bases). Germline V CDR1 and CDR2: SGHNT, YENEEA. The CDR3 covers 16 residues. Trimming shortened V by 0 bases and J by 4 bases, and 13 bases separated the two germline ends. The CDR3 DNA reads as TGTGCCAGCAGCTTAGACCTAACAGGGAATAATCAGCCCCAGCATTTT. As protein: CASSLDLTGNNQPQHF. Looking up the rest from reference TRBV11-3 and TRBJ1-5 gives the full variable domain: EAGVVQSPRYKIIEKKQPVAFWCNPISGHNTLYWYLQNLGQGPELLIRYENEEAVDDSQLPKDRFSAERLKGVDSTLKIQPAELGDSAVYLCASSLDLTGNNQPQHFGDGTRLSIL.

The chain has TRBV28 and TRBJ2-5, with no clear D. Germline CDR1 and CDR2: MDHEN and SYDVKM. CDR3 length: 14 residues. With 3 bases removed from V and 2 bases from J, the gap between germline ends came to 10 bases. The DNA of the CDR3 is TGTGCCAGCAGTTTTATGATACAGCAAGAGACCCAGTACTTC. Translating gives CASSFMIQQETQYF.

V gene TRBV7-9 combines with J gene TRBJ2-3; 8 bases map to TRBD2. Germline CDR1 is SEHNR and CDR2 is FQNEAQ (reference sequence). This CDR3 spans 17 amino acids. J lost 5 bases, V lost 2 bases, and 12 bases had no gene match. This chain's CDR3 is CASSLLGREVREDTQYF. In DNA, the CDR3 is TGTGCCAGCAGCTTATTGGGGCGGGAGGTCCGAGAAGATACGCAGTATTTT.

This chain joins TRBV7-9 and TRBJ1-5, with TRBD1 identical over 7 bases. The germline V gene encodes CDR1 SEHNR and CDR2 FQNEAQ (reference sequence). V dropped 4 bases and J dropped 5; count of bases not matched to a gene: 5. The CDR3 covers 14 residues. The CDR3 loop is CASSSDRDDQPQHF. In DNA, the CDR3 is TGTGCCAGCAGCTCAGACAGGGACGATCAGCCCCAGCATTTT.

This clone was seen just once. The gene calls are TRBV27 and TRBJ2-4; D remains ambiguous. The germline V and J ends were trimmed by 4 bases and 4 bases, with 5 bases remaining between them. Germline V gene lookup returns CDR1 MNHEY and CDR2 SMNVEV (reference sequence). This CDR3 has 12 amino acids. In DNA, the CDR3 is TGTGCCAGCAGTTCTCCAAAAAACATTCAGTACTTC. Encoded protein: CASSSPKNIQYF.

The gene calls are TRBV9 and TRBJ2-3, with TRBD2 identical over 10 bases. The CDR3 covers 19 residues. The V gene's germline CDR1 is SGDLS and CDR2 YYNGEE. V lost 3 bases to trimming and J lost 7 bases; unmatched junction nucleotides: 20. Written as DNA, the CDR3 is TGTGCCAGCAGCGACCGCCTGGGGATAGCGGGAGGAAACCCAAATACGCAGTATTTT. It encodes CASSDRLGIAGGNPNTQYF. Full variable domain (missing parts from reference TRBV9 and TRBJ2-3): DSGVTQTPKHLITATGQRVTLRCSPRSGDLSVYWYQQSLDQGLQFLIQYYNGEERAKGNILERFSAQQFPDLHSELNLSSLELGDSALYFCASSDRLGIAGGNPNTQYFGPGTRLTVL.

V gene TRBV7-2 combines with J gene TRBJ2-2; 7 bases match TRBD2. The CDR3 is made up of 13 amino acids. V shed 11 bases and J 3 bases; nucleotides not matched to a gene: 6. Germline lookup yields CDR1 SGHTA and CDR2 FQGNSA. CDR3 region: CASFRGDTGELFF. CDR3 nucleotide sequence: TGTGCCTCGTTTCGGGGGGACACCGGGGAGCTGTTTTTT. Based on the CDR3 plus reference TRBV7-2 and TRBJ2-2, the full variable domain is GAGVSQSPSNKVTEKGKDVELRCDPISGHTALYWYRQSLGQGLEFLIYFQGNSAPDKSGLPSDRFSAERTGGSVSTLTIQRTQQEDSAVYLCASFRGDTGELFFGEGSRLTVL.

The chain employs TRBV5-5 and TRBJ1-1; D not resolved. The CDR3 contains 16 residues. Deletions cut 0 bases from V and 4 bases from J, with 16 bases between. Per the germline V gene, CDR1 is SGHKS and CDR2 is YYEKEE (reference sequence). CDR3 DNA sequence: TGTGCCAGCAGCTTGGTTTTGGAGGCGGGGAGCACTGAAGCTTTCTTT. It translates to CASSLVLEAGSTEAFF. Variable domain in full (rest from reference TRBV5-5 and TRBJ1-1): DAGVTQSPTHLIKTRGQQVTLRCSPISGHKSVSWYQQVLGQGPQFIFQYYEKEERGRGNFPDRFSARQFPNYSSELNVNALLLGDSALYLCASSLVLEAGSTEAFFGQGTRLTVV.

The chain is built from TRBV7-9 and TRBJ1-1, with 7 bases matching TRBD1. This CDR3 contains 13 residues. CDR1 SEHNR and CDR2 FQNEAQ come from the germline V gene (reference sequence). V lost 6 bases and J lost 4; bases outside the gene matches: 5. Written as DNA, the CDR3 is TGTGCCAGCAGACCCACAGGGGCCACTGAAGCTTTCTTT. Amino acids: CASRPTGATEAFF.

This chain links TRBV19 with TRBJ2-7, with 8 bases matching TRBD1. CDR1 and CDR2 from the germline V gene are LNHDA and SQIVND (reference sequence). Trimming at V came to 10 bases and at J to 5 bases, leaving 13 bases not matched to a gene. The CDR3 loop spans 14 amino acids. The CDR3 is CATGTGGGYHEQYF. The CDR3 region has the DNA TGTGCCACGGGAACAGGGGGAGGTTACCACGAGCAGTACTTC.

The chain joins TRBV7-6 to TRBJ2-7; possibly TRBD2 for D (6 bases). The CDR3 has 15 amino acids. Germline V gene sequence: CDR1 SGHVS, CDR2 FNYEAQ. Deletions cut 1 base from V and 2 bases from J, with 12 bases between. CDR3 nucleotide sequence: TGTGCCAGCAGCTTAGATGGCGGGAAAGCCTACGAGCAGTACTTC. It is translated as CASSLDGGKAYEQYF.

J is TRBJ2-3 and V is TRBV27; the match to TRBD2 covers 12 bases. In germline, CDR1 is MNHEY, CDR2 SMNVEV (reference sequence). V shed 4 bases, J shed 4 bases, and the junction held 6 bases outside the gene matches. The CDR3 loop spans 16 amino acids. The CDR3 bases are TGTGCCAGCAGTTCTCTAGCGGGAGGGCCCTCAGATACGCAGTATTTT. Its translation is CASSSLAGGPSDTQYF.

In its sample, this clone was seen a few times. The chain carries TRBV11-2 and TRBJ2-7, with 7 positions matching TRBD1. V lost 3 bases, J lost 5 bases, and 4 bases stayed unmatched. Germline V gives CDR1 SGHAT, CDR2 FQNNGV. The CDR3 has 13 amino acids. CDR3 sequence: CASSFRDSHEQYF. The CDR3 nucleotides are TGTGCCAGCAGCTTCCGGGACAGCCACGAGCAGTACTTC.